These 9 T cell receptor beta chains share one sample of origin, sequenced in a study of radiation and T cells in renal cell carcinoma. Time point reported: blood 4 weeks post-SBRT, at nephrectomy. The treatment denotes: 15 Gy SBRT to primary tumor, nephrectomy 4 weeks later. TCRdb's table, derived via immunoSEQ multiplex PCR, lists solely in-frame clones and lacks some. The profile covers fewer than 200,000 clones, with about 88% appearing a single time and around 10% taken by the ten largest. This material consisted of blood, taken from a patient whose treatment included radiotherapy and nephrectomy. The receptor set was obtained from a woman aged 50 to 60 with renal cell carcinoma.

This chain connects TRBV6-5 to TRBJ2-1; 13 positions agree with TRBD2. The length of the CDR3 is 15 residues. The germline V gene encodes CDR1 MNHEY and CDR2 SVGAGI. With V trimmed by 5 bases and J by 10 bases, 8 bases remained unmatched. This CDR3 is CASSPGTSGVREQFF. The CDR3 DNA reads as TGTGCCAGCAGTCCGGGGACTAGCGGGGTACGAGAGCAGTTCTTC.

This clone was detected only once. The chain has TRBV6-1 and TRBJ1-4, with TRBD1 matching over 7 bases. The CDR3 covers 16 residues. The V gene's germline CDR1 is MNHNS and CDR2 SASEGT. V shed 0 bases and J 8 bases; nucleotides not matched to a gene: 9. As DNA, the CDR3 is TGTGCCAGCAGTGAAGCCCCCGGGGGGACAGAAGAAAAACTGTTTTTT. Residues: CASSEAPGGTEEKLFF.

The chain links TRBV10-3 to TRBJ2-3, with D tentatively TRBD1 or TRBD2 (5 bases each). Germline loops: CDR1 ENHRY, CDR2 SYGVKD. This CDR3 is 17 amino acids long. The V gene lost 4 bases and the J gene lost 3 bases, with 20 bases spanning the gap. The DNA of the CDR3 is TGTGCCATCAGTGGCCCACGAATGGGGGAGTTGACAGATACGCAGTATTTT. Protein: CAISGPRMGELTDTQYF.

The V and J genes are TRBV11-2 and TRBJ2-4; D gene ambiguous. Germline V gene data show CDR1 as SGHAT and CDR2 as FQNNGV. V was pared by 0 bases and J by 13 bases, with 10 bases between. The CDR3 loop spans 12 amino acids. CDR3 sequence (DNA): TGTGCCAGCAGCTTAGATAACCAGATACAGTACTTC. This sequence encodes CASSLDNQIQYF.

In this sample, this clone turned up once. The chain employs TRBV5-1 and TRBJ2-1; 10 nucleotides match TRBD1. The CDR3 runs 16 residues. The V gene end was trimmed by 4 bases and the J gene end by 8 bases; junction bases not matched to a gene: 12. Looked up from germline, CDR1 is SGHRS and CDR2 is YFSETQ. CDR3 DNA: TGCGCCAGCAGCAGGGGGCCGGGACAGGGGTACGATGAGCAGTTCTTC. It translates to CASSRGPGQGYDEQFF.

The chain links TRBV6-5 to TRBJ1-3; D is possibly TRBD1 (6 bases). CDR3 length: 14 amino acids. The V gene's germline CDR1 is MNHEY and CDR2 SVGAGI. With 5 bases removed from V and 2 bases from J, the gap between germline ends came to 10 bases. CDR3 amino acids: CASSRRGTGNTIYF. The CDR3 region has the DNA TGTGCCAGCAGTCGCAGGGGAACTGGAAACACCATATATTTT.

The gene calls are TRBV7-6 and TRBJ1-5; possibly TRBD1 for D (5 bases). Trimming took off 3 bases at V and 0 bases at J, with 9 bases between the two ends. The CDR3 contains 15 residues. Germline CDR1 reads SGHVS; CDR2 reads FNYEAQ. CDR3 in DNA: TGTGCCAGCAGCTTCACCGGGGGTAGCAATCAGCCCCAGCATTTT. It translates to CASSFTGGSNQPQHF.

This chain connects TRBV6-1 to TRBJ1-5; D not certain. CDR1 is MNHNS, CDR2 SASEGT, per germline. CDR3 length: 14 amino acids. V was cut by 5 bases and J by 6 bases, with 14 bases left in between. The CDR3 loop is CASSPGLLSQPQHF. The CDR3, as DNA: TGTGCCAGCAGTCCCGGTTTACTATCTCAGCCCCAGCATTTT.

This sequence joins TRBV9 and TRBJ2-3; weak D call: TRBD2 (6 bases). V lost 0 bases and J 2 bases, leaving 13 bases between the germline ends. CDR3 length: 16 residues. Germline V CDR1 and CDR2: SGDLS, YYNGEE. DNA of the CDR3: TGTGCCAGCAGCGTAGGGACGGGGACTCACACAGATACGCAGTATTTT. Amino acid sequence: CASSVGTGTHTDTQYF.